These T cell receptor beta chains were read from a single sample in a study of blood T cell repertoires in COVID-19. Clones were sequenced by immunoSEQ multiplex PCR, and TCRdb holds only the in-frame ones, with some missing. The sample carries about 33,000 clones, about nine tenths recorded once. Sequencing input: peripheral blood. Receptors were obtained from a woman of 80 years or more with active or convalescent COVID-19. Each CDR3 is given without its conserved first and last residue. Some rows have no size entry. The others give once, few or many, or a class for an expanded clone.

clone_size j_call v_call cdr3_aa
NA TRBJ1-4 TRBV5-1 ASTSNTGATNEKLF
NA TRBJ2-1 TRBV2 ASRGQSYNEQF
NA TRBJ2-5 TRBV27 ASNPSGGGRETQY
NA TRBJ2-5 TRBV27 ASNTASGGGETQY
NA TRBJ2-2 TRBV7-9 ASRLQGAVGELF
NA TRBJ2-1 TRBV2 ASRLDNNNEQF
NA TRBJ2-1 TRBV3-1/TRBV3-2 ASSQGPALAGNNEQF
NA TRBJ1-2 TRBV5-4 ASSGIIQGNYGYT
NA TRBJ2-2 TRBV28 ASSFSGGPPGELF
NA TRBJ2-3 TRBV5-4 ASSFRASGGTDTQY
NA TRBJ2-2 TRBV10-1 ASSVGAGGLTGELF
once TRBJ1-3 TRBV13 ASSPGTFSGNTIY
NA TRBJ2-2 TRBV4-1 ASSHGGTGPYTGELF
NA TRBJ1-1 TRBV18 ASSPITDRGTEAF
NA TRBJ2-4 TRBV4-2 ASSQDLSEALRNIQY
NA TRBJ2-2 TRBV5-4 ASSALRDRPGGELF
NA TRBJ1-3 TRBV5-1 ASSGGYSGNTIY
NA TRBJ2-7 TRBV24-1 ATSDSGLDEQY
NA TRBJ1-6 TRBV19 ASKRHLNSPLH
once TRBJ2-7 TRBV3-1/TRBV3-2 ASSQVRGRSSYEQY
NA TRBJ2-1 TRBV6-5 ASSKDSRSYNEQF
few TRBJ1-1 TRBV3-1/TRBV3-2 ASSPQNRGRNTEAF
NA TRBJ1-5 TRBV19 ASSSGTGGSQPQH
NA TRBJ1-1 TRBV6-5 ASSYSQGTTEAF
NA TRBJ2-1 TRBV19 ASSRLVYNEQF
NA TRBJ1-1 TRBV3-1/TRBV3-2 ASSPLSGLFTEAF
few TRBJ1-3 TRBV12-3/TRBV12-4 ATGGIGGNTIY
NA TRBJ2-7 TRBV21-1 ASSKSRASGPGQGACEQY
NA TRBJ2-7 TRBV29-1 SVEFPGTYEQY
NA TRBJ1-5 TRBV6-1 ASSEMGPNNQPQH
once TRBJ1-2 TRBV18 ASSPNRGYGYT
NA TRBJ1-5 TRBV6-5 ASSYSWDSGTQPQH
NA TRBJ2-3 TRBV29-1 SVEGFLYAGAHTDTQY
NA TRBJ2-3 TRBV5-4 ASSPSGAGTDTQY
NA TRBJ1-3 TRBV28 ASRNPVMASGNTIY
NA TRBJ1-1 TRBV21-1 ASSQTVHTEAF
few TRBJ1-1 TRBV12-2 ASRPSGVGGTEAF
NA TRBJ1-1 TRBV7-8 ASSLGQEYTEAF
NA TRBJ2-7 TRBV6-4 ASSDGDSYEQY
NA TRBJ1-3 TRBV9 ASSVLATGRPSGNTIY
NA TRBJ1-2 TRBV15 ATSSTPGQGFSGYT
NA TRBJ1-6 TRBV27 ASRGRAGNSPLH
NA TRBJ2-5 TRBV3-1/TRBV3-2 ASSLGAGVETQY
NA TRBJ1-1 TRBV7-8 ASSPGDRPLNTEAF
few TRBJ2-7 TRBV6-6 ASGGVTYEQY
NA TRBJ2-5 TRBV12-2 ASRLASPGRGETQY
once TRBJ2-1 TRBV5-1 ASSLGAPNEQF
NA TRBJ2-5 TRBV7-9 ASSRETGWQETQY
NA TRBJ2-7 TRBV5-5 ASSSTGLDEQY
NA TRBJ2-1 TRBV9 ASSVVWGPLNEQF